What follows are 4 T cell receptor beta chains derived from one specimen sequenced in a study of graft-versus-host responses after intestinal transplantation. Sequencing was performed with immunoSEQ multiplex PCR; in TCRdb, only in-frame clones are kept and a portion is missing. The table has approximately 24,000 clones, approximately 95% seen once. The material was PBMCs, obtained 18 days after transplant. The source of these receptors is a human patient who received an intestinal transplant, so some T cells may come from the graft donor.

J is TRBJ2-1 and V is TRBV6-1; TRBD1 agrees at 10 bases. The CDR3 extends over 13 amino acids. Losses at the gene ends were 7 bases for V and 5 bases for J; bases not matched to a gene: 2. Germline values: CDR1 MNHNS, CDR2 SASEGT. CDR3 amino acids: CASTDRGHNEQFF. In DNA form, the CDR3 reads TGTGCCAGCACCGACAGGGGGCACAATGAGCAGTTCTTC.

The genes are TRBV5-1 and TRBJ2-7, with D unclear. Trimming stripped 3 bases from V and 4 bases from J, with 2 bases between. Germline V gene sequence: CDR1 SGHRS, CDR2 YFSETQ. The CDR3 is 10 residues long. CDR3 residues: CASSSYEQYF. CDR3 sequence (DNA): TGCGCCAGCAGCTCATACGAGCAGTACTTC.

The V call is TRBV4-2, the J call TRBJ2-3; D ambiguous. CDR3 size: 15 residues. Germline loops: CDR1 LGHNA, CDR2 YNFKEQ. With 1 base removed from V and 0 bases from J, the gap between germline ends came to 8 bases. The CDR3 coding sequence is TGTGCCAGCAGCCAAGCTTCCCCTAGCACAGATACGCAGTATTTT. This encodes CASSQASPSTDTQYF.

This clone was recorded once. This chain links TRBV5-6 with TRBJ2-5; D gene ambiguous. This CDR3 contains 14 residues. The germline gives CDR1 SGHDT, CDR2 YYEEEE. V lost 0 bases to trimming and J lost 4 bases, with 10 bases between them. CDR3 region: CASSLATVPETQYF. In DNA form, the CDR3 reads TGTGCCAGCAGCTTGGCCACGGTCCCAGAGACCCAGTACTTC.